This T cell receptor (beta chain) derives from a study of T cells in Graves' hyperthyroidism and ophthalmopathy. Study observations and caveats: Most thyroid-expanded clonotypes above 0.001 were also found in blood.

In the case of this clonotype: Its antigen is still unknown. Its ends do not fully match the called genes, so a read error is possible.

Researchers took RNA transcripts and amplified the TCR beta CDR3 regions from them. Researchers ran a first-round RT-PCR on the TCR CDR3 using the HTBI primer set. Using its own MiXCR run on the multiplex PCR reads, TCRdb lists one record per CDR3 protein. The sample includes some 760,000 distinct CDR3 sequences, 14% of them seen just once. The material sequenced was blood. The origin of this receptor is a woman aged 18-29 years with Graves' hyperthyroidism.

This chain's CDR3 is CAGSPRDRDNEQFF. The DNA of the CDR3 is TGTGCCGGCAGCCCCCGGGACAGGGACAATGAGCAGTTCTTC. The J gene is TRBJ2-1, the V gene TRBV7-9, with 9 bases matching TRBD1. Looked up from germline, CDR1 is SEHNR and CDR2 is FQNEAQ (reference sequence). The CDR3 extends over 14 amino acids. The whole variable domain, filled in from reference TRBV7-9 and TRBJ2-1, reads DTGVSQNPRHKITKRGQNVTFRCDPISEHNRLYWYRQTLGQGPEFLTYFQNEAQLEKSRLLSDRFSAERPKGSFSTLEIQRTEQGDSAMYLCAGSPRDRDNEQFFGPGTRLTVL.